This TCR beta chain is drawn from a study of blood T cells in healthy people across ages. Notes on the study in general: A greater number of naive CD4+ cells and higher diversity distinguished long-lived donors from aged donors. Changes seen in expanded clonotypes were possibly confounded by donor CMV status left unknown. Among T cells, TCR beta diversity per million cells dropped roughly linearly as age rose.

Sample-barcoded 5' priming and a J-beta primer mix drove a second PCR of roughly 7 to 11 cycles. With 12 random nucleotides, a template-switch adaptor tagged each individual cDNA molecule. TCRdb recomputed calls from the 5' RACE reads with MiXCR, one row per CDR3 protein. Of 1 million to 1.2 million distinct CDR3 sequences in the sample, under 40% are singletons; the top ten hold roughly 14%. With regard to this clonotype: Its cognate antigen is unknown. One end of the junction does not line up with germline, which may come from a read error.

From germline, CDR1 is SGHDN and CDR2 FVKESK. CDR3 length: 13 amino acids. This sequence joins TRBV14 and TRBJ2-7, with a weak D call TRBD1 (6 bases). Sequencing was performed on blood. The TCR was taken from a man aged 18 to 30 in good health. The CDR3 is CVSSPHRQVQQYF. DNA of the CDR3: TGTGTCAGCAGCCCCCACCGACAGGTTCAGCAGTACTTC. Drawing the rest from reference TRBV14 and TRBJ2-7, the complete variable domain is EAGVTQFPSHSVIEKGQTVTLRCDPISGHDNLYWYRRVMGKEIKFLLHFVKESKQDESGMPNNRFLAERTGGTYSTLKVQPAELEDSGVYFCVSSPHRQVQQYFGPGTRLTVT.